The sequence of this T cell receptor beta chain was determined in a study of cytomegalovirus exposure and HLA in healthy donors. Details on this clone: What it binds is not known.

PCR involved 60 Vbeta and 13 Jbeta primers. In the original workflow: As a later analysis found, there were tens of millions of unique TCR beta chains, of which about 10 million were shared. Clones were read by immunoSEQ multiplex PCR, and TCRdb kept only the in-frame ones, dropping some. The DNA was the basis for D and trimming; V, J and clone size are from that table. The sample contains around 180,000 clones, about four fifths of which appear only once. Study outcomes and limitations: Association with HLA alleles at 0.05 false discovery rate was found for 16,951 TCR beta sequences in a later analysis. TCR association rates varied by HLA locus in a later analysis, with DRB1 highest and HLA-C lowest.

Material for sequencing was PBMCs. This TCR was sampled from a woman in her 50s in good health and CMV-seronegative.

CDR3 in DNA: TGTGCCAGCAGCCCCACACCAGGGTACGAGCAGTACTTC. Amino acids: CASSPTPGYEQYF. V and J are TRBV7-6 and TRBJ2-7; TRBD1 is a possible D gene (5 bases). V lost 5 bases and J 4 bases, leaving 12 bases between the germline ends. The germline gives CDR1 SGHVS, CDR2 FNYEAQ. The length of the CDR3 is 13 residues.